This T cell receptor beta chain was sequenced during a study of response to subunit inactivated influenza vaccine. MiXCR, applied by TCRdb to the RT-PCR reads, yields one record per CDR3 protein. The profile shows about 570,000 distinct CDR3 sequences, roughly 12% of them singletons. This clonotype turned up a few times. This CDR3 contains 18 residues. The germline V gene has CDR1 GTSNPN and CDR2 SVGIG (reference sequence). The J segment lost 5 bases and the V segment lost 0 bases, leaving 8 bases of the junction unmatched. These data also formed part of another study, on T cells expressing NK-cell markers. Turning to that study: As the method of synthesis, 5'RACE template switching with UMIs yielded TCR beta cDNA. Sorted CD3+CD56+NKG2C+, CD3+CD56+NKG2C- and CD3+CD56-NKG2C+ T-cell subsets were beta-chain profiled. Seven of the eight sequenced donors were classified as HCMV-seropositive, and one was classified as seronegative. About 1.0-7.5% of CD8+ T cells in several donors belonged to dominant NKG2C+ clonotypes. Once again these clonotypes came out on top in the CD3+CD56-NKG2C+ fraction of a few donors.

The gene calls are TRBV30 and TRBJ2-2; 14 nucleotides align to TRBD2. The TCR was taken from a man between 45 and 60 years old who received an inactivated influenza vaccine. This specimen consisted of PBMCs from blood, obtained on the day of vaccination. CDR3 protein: CAWSVPTSGRVRTGELFF. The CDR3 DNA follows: TGTGCCTGGAGTGTTCCGACTAGCGGGAGGGTACGAACCGGGGAGCTGTTTTTT.